The clone carrying this T cell receptor beta chain was observed a handful of times. This record comes from a study of blood T cell repertoires in COVID-19. The cohort comprised adults aged roughly 18 to 90 years residing in approximately 25 US areas. TCRdb's table, derived via immunoSEQ multiplex PCR, lists solely in-frame clones and lacks some. The sample contains around 300,000 clones, approximately 88% of which appear only once. The sequence came from a woman between 35 and 50 years old who had recovered from COVID-19. Material: PBMCs or T cells enriched from blood (not recorded which).

The chain's CDR3 is CSASGTDSTGELFF. The CDR3 nucleotides are TGCAGCGCCTCCGGGACAGATTCCACCGGGGAGCTGTTTTTT. The chain carries TRBV29-1 and TRBJ2-2; 7 bases are shared with TRBD1. Trimming cost V 7 bases and J 4 bases; bases outside gene matches: 9. CDR3 size: 14 residues. Per the germline V gene, CDR1 is SQVTM and CDR2 is ANQGSEA.